This T cell receptor (beta chain) was identified in a study of beta chain features in type 1 diabetes. Findings and limits, study-wide: For Type 1 diabetes patients, all four CD4+ subsets carried TCRB CDR3s that were moderately but significantly shorter. When VDJ junctions were examined, type 1 diabetes patients showed fewer insertions and more deletions. Within patients, naive, central memory and Treg TCRB repertoires seemed more similar than within healthy donors.

CD45RO/CCR7/CD25/CD127/CD95/CD27 separated CD4+ naive, central memory, regulatory and stem cell-like memory cells by sorting. The whole isolated RNA underwent reverse transcription, so sequencing captured expressed TCRB transcripts. Naive, central memory and regulatory T cell samples came to a mean of about 4 million reads. Repertoires were generated with immunoSEQ multiplex PCR, while TCRdb's copy carries only in-frame clones and drops some. The table lists roughly 730,000 clones, roughly 13% of them singletons. This clone turned up a few times. Its specificity is unknown. Germline V CDR1 and CDR2: SGDLS, YYNGEE. This CDR3 region has 16 residues. With 0 bases clipped from V and 4 bases from J, the junction kept 3 bases outside the gene matches.

This sequence originates from a young man with type 1 diabetes. The genes are TRBV9 and TRBJ2-2; 10 bases fit TRBD1. The sequencing sample was made of naive CD4+ T cells from blood. CDR3 bases: TGTGCCAGCAGCGTAGGAGGGACAGGGGTCACCGGGGAGCTGTTTTTT. Translating gives CASSVGGTGVTGELFF.